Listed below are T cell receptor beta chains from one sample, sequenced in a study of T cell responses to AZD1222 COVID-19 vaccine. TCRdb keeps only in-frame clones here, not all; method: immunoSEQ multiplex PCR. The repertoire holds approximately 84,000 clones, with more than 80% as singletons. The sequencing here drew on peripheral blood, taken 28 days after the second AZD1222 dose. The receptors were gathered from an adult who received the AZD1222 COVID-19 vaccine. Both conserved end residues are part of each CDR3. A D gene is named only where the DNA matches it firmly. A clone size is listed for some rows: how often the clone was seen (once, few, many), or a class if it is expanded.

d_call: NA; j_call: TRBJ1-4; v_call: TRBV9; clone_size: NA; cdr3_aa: CASSVGGTEEKLFF; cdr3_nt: TGTGCCAGCAGCGTGGGCGGGACGGAAGAAAAACTGTTTTTT
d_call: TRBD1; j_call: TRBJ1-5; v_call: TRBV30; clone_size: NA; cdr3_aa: CAWASGQGNREPQHF; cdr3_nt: TGTGCCTGGGCTTCGGGACAGGGGAACAGGGAGCCCCAGCATTTT
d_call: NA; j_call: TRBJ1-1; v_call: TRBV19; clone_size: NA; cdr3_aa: CARRTPQGSTEAFF; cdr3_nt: TGTGCCAGACGAACCCCACAGGGATCAACTGAAGCTTTCTTT
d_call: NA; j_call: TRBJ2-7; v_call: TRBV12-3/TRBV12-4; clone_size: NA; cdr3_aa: CASSFTRDYEQYF; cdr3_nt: TGTGCCAGCAGTTTTACCAGGGACTACGAGCAGTACTTC
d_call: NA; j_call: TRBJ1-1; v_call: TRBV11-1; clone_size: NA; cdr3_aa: CASSSYGGETEAFF; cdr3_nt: TGTGCCAGCAGCTCGTACGGGGGAGAAACTGAAGCTTTCTTT
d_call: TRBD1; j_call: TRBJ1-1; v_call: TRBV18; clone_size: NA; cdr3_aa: CASSSDRVYTEAFF; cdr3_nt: TGTGCCAGCTCATCGGACAGGGTATACACTGAAGCTTTCTTT
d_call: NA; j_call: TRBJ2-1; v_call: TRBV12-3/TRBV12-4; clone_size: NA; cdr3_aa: CASRKTENNEQFF; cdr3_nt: TGTGCCAGCAGGAAGACGGAAAACAATGAGCAGTTCTTC
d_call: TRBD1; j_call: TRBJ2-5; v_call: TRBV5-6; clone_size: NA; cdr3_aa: CASSLVGQGTGETQYF; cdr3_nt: TGTGCCAGCAGCTTGGTAGGACAGGGGACGGGGGAGACCCAGTACTTC
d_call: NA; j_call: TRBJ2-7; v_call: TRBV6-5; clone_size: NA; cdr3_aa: CASSYSKGHRAYEQYF; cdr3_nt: TGTGCCAGCAGTTACTCGAAGGGACACAGAGCCTACGAGCAGTACTTC
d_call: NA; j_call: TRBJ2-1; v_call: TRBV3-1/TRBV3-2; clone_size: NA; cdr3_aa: CASSQLGRGSRDNEQFF; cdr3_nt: TGTGCCAGCAGTCAACTTGGGAGAGGGAGCAGGGACAATGAGCAGTTCTTC
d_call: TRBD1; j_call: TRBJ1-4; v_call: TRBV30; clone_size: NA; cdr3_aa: CAWSDGTGVEKLFF; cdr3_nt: TGTGCCTGGAGTGATGGGACAGGGGTTGAAAAACTGTTTTTT
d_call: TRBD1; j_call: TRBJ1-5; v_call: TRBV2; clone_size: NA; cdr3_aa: CASSDKGADQPQHF; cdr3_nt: TGTGCCAGCAGTGACAAGGGGGCTGATCAGCCCCAGCATTTT
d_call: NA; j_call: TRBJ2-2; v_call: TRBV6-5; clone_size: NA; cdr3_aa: CASSWTFDTGELFF; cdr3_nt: TGTGCCAGCAGTTGGACGTTCGACACCGGGGAGCTGTTTTTT
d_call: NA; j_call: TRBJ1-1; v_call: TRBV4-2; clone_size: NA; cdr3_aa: CASSQGENTEAFF; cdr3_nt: TGTGCCAGCAGCCAAGGCGAGAACACTGAAGCTTTCTTT
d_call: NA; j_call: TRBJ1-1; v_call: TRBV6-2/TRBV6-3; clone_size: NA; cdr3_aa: CASSDPGRTEAFF; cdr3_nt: TGTGCCAGCAGCGATCCGGGACGGACTGAAGCTTTCTTT
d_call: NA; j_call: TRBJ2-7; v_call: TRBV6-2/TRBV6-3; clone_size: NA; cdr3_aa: CASSTHYEQYF; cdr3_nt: TGTGCCAGCAGTACCCACTACGAGCAGTACTTC
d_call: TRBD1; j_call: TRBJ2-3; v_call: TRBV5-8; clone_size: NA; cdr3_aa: CASRQRTGRAQYF; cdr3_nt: TGTGCCAGCAGGCAAAGGACAGGGAGAGCGCAGTATTTT
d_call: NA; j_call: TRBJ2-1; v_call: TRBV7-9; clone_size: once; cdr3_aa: CASSSRVDEQFF; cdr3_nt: TGTGCCAGCAGTTCTAGAGTCGATGAGCAGTTCTTC
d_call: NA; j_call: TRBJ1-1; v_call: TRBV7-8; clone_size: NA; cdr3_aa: CASSFVGGGDTEAFF; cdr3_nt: TGTGCCAGCAGCTTCGTGGGGGGTGGAGACACTGAAGCTTTCTTT
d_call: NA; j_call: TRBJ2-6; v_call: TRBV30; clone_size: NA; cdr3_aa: CAWSVSSGANVLTF; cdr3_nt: TGTGCCTGGAGTGTTAGCTCTGGGGCCAACGTCCTGACTTTC
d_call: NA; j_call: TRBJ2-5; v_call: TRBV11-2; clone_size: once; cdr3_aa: CASSLGGTYQETQYF; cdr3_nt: TGTGCCAGCAGCTTAGGGGGCACGTACCAAGAGACCCAGTACTTC
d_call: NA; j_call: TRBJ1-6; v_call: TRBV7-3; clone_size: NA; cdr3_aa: CASSLRHNSPLHF; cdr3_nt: TGTGCCAGCAGCTTAAGACACAATTCACCCCTCCACTTT
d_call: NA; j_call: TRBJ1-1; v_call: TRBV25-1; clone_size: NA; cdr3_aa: CASSDGGENTEAFF; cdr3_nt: TGTGCCAGCAGTGACGGGGGTGAGAACACTGAAGCTTTCTTT
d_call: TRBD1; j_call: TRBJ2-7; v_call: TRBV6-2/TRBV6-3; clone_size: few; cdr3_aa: CASSPWTGYDEQYF; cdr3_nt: TGTGCCAGCAGCCCCTGGACAGGGTACGACGAGCAGTACTTC
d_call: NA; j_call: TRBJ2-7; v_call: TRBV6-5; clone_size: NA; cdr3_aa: CASSYGGKDYEQYF; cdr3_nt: TGTGCCAGCAGTTATGGGGGAAAGGACTACGAGCAGTACTTC
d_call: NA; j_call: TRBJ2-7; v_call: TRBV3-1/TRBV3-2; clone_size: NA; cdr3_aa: CASSPSRSSEYEQYF; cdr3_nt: TGTGCCAGCAGCCCCTCCCGGTCGTCGGAGTACGAGCAGTACTTC
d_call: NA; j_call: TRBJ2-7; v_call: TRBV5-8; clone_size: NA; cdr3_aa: CASSGFGSYEQYF; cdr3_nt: TGTGCCAGCAGCGGGTTCGGTTCCTACGAGCAGTACTTC
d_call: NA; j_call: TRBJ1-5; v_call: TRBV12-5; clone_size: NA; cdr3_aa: CASGLGSTANQPQHF; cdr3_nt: TGTGCTAGTGGTTTGGGGAGCACCGCCAATCAGCCCCAGCATTTT
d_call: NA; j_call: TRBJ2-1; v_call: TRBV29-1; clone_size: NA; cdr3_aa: CSVEGPPDGGRYEQFF; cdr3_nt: TGCAGCGTTGAAGGCCCACCGGACGGAGGGAGGTATGAGCAGTTCTTC
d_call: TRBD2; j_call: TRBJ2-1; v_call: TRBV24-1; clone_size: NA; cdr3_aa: CATSDGGGRSYNEQFF; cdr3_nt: TGTGCCACCAGTGATGGCGGGGGGCGCTCCTACAATGAGCAGTTCTTC
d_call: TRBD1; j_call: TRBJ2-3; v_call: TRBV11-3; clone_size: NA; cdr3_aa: CASSPGQGSTDTQYF; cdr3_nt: TGTGCCAGCAGCCCGGGACAGGGAAGCACAGATACGCAGTATTTT
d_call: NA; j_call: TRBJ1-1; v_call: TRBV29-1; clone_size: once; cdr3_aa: CSVDEPGDGLAEAFF; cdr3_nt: TGCAGCGTTGATGAACCGGGAGACGGTTTGGCTGAAGCTTTCTTT
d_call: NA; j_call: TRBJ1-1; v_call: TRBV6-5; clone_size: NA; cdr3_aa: CASSPRPRGSTEAFF; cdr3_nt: TGTGCCAGCAGTCCCCGGCCTCGGGGGTCCACTGAAGCTTTCTTT